The 26 T cell receptor beta chains presented below share a single source sample, sequenced in a study of TIL therapy for anti-PD-1-resistant metastatic lung cancer. Time point described: pre-treatment sample, taken before nivolumab and TIL therapy. Pleural nodules or supraclavicular lymph nodes made up most of the excised metastases sampled. Sequencing used immunoSEQ v3. The data were produced by immunoSEQ multiplex PCR, yet TCRdb's version contains in-frame clones alone and is incomplete. The sample has 6,500 to 9,000 clones, roughly 70% seen once. This specimen was tumor tissue, taken at baseline. These receptors came from a person aged 25 to 85 with non-small cell lung cancer.

V gene TRBV5-1 combines with J gene TRBJ2-7; TRBD2 might be the D (6 bases). V lost 4 bases and J lost 4, with 15 bases in between. Germline CDR1 and CDR2: SGHRS and YFSETQ. This CDR3 region has 14 residues. The CDR3 sequence: CASSAGTQGYEQYF. The CDR3 nucleotides are TGCGCCAGCAGCGCGGGGACTCAGGGTTACGAGCAGTACTTC. Together with reference TRBV5-1 and TRBJ2-7, the CDR3 gives the full variable domain: KAGVTQTPRYLIKTRGQQVTLSCSPISGHRSVSWYQQTPGQGLQFLFEYFSETQRNKGNFPGRFSGRQFSNSRSEMNVSTLELGDSALYLCASSAGTQGYEQYFGPGTRLTVT.

V and J are TRBV27 and TRBJ2-5; TRBD2 matches at 12 bases. The CDR3 has 16 residues. The germline V gene encodes CDR1 MNHEY and CDR2 SMNVEV (reference sequence). Germline trimming cut 6 bases from V and 4 bases from J; bases unmatched to any gene: 9. The CDR3 here is CASSKPSGRAGETQYF. The CDR3 DNA sequence: TGTGCCAGCAGCAAGCCTAGCGGGAGGGCCGGAGAGACCCAGTACTTC.

The sample holds one count of this clone. The chain employs TRBV5-6 and TRBJ1-2; 8 nucleotides match TRBD1. CDR3 length equals 14 residues. Germline CDR1 is SGHDT and CDR2 is YYEEEE. V lost 4 bases and J lost 3; bases outside the gene matches: 5. The CDR3 spells CASSPRTGHYGYTF. CDR3 DNA: TGTGCCAGCAGCCCCCGGACAGGGCACTATGGCTACACCTTC.

The sample holds one count of this clone. V usage is TRBV19 and J usage is TRBJ2-1, with a weak D call TRBD2 (6 bases). Trimming pared 7 bases from V and 0 bases from J, leaving 10 bases between. CDR1 and CDR2 from the germline V gene are LNHDA and SQIVND (reference sequence). CDR3 length: 14 residues. CDR3 residues: CASTSGGSYNEQFF. CDR3 bases: TGTGCCAGTACCTCCGGGGGCTCCTACAATGAGCAGTTCTTC. The full variable domain, in which reference TRBV19 and TRBJ2-1 provide the parts outside the CDR3, is DGGITQSPKYLFRKEGQNVTLSCEQNLNHDAMYWYRQDPGQGLRLIYYSQIVNDFQKGDIAEGYSVSREKKESFPLTVTSAQKNPTAFYLCASTSGGSYNEQFFGPGTRLTVL.

V usage is TRBV6-1 and J usage is TRBJ1-1; D perhaps matches TRBD1 (5 bases). Germline V gives CDR1 MNHNS, CDR2 SASEGT. V was clipped by 6 bases and J by 3 bases, with 11 bases between them. The CDR3 has 13 residues. In DNA, the CDR3 is TGTGCCAGCAGACAGGTTGGGGACACTGAAGCTTTCTTT. Protein product: CASRQVGDTEAFF.

This chain links TRBV11-2 with TRBJ2-7; D gene uncertain. The CDR3 is 15 amino acids. In germline, CDR1 is SGHAT, CDR2 FQNNGV. Trimming left V 0 bases short and J 3 bases short, with 12 bases between. CDR3 nucleotides: TGTGCCAGCAGCTTAGATCTATTTAGCAGCTACGAGCAGTACTTC. As protein: CASSLDLFSSYEQYF. Looking up the rest from reference TRBV11-2 and TRBJ2-7 gives the full variable domain: EAGVAQSPRYKIIEKRQSVAFWCNPISGHATLYWYQQILGQGPKLLIQFQNNGVVDDSQLPKDRFSAERLKGVDSTLKIQPAKLEDSAVYLCASSLDLFSSYEQYFGPGTRLTVT.

The chain joins TRBV4-1 to TRBJ2-1, with 9 positions matching TRBD2. There are 16 residues in the CDR3. The junction had 10 bases not matched to a gene; V was cut back by 6 bases and J by 4 bases. Looked up from germline, CDR1 is MGHRA and CDR2 is YSYEKL. In nucleotides, the CDR3 is TGCGCCAGCAGGTCGACTAGCGGTGGCACATACAATGAGCAGTTCTTC. It codes for CASRSTSGGTYNEQFF.

This clone has just a few counts. The V gene is TRBV6-1, the J gene TRBJ2-7, with D uncertain. Germline assignment: CDR1 MNHNS and CDR2 SASEGT. CDR3 length: 13 residues. V lost 3 bases to trimming and J lost 2 bases, with 8 bases between them. CDR3 DNA: TGTGCCAGCAGTGATAGTCCCACCTACGAGCAGTACTTC. Amino acid sequence: CASSDSPTYEQYF.

The chain is built from TRBV27 and TRBJ2-5; the match to TRBD2 covers 11 bases. Germline CDR1 and CDR2: MNHEY and SMNVEV (reference sequence). J gave up 1 base and V 5 bases, and 6 bases lay outside the gene matches. The CDR3 is made up of 16 amino acids. CDR3 sequence: CASSGPGTSGQETQYF. As DNA, the CDR3 is TGTGCCAGCAGTGGGCCCGGGACTAGCGGCCAAGAGACCCAGTACTTC.

V gene TRBV13 combines with J gene TRBJ2-3, with 12 bases lining up with TRBD1. Per germline, CDR1 PRHDT and CDR2 FYEKMQ (reference sequence). Trimming removed 5 bases from V and 3 bases from J; junction bases left unmatched: 9. The CDR3 is 17 residues long. The DNA for the CDR3 is TGTGCCAGCAGCCTAGATCCGGGACAGGGGGCTACAGATACGCAGTATTTT. Encoded protein: CASSLDPGQGATDTQYF.

CDR3 in amino acids: CASSGGYEQYF. CDR3 coding DNA: TGTGCCAGCAGTGGCGGTTACGAGCAGTACTTC. V gene TRBV2 combines with J gene TRBJ2-7, with no clear D. Deletions cut 4 bases from V and 4 bases from J, with 5 bases between. The CDR3 spans 11 residues. Germline loops: CDR1 SNHLY, CDR2 FYNNEI.

The chain combines TRBV7-2 with TRBJ2-1, with 11 bases matching TRBD2. Trimming took 2 bases from V and 6 from J; bases not matched to a gene: 3. This CDR3 is 15 amino acids long. The germline V gene has CDR1 SGHTA and CDR2 FQGNSA. The CDR3, as DNA: TGTGCCAGCAGCTTATCTAGCGGGGGGCTCAATGAGCAGTTCTTC. This codes for CASSLSSGGLNEQFF.

V and J are TRBV5-6 and TRBJ2-5; D may be TRBD2 (6 bases). The CDR3 consists of 16 residues. The V gene's germline CDR1 is SGHDT and CDR2 YYEEEE. V shed 0 bases and J shed 2 bases, with 14 bases lying between them. As DNA, the CDR3 is TGTGCCAGCAGCTTGGACGGGGGACGGACACAAGAGACCCAGTACTTC. Its protein product is CASSLDGGRTQETQYF.

This clone was detected once. The chain uses TRBV2 and TRBJ1-1, with D maybe TRBD1 (6 bases). This CDR3 is built from 15 residues. V was trimmed by 2 bases and J by 2 bases, leaving 12 bases between them. CDR1 is SNHLY, CDR2 FYNNEI, per germline. The CDR3 nucleotides read TGTGCCAGCAGTGAAAATACAGGGATAAACACTGAAGCTTTCTTT. Amino acid sequence: CASSENTGINTEAFF.

J is TRBJ1-3 and V is TRBV5-6; the D is unclear. The CDR3 is made up of 17 amino acids. Trimming took 0 bases from V and 0 from J, leaving 13 bases between them. From germline, CDR1 is SGHDT and CDR2 YYEEEE. In nucleotides, the CDR3 is TGTGCCAGCAGCTTGGGGACCGGGTTGAGCTCTGGAAACACCATATATTTT. Protein product: CASSLGTGLSSGNTIYF.

This rearrangement joins TRBV27 to TRBJ2-1, with a possible D match to TRBD1 (6 bases). Per germline, CDR1 MNHEY and CDR2 SMNVEV (reference sequence). Trimming pared 0 bases from V and 9 bases from J, leaving 12 bases between. The CDR3 is 14 amino acids. In DNA form, the CDR3 reads TGTGCCAGCAGTTTATCGAAACTAGGGGGTGAGCAGTTCTTC. It yields the protein CASSLSKLGGEQFF.

This chain joins TRBV20-1 and TRBJ2-1; D uncertain. CDR1 and CDR2 from the germline V gene are DFQATT and SNEGSKA (reference sequence). This CDR3 is 10 amino acids long. The V end lost 7 bases, the J end lost 7 bases, and 8 bases lay between the germline ends. The CDR3 DNA sequence: TGCAGTGGTCTGAGGAATGAGCAGTTCTTC. Protein product: CSGLRNEQFF.

This clone was counted only a few times. The V gene is TRBV27, the J gene TRBJ1-1, with D unclear. Germline values: CDR1 MNHEY, CDR2 SMNVEV (reference sequence). The CDR3 is made up of 14 amino acids. Between the trimmed V and J ends, which lost 5 bases and 1 base, there was a span of 11 bases. CDR3 protein: CASSASGRNTEAFF. In nucleotides, the CDR3 is TGTGCCAGCAGTGCCTCCGGGAGGAACACTGAAGCTTTCTTT.

V and J are TRBV19 and TRBJ2-3; maybe TRBD2 (5 bases). The CDR3 contains 15 residues. CDR1 is LNHDA and CDR2 is SQIVND in the germline V gene (reference sequence). The V end lost 7 bases, the J end lost 3 bases, and 17 bases lay between the germline ends. Here the CDR3 reads CASNPSGSGTDTQYF. The CDR3 coding sequence is TGTGCCAGTAACCCATCAGGATCGGGAACAGATACGCAGTATTTT.

The chain carries TRBV2 and TRBJ2-7; possible D gene TRBD1, 5 bases. The CDR3 sequence is 13 residues long. The V end lost 6 bases, the J end lost 3 bases, and 12 bases lay between the germline ends. Germline CDR1 is SNHLY and CDR2 is FYNNEI. Here the CDR3 reads CASRYRLSYEQYF. As DNA, the CDR3 is TGTGCCAGCAGGTACAGGTTGAGCTACGAGCAGTACTTC.

This clone was observed a handful of times. The chain uses TRBV5-4 and TRBJ2-2; possible D gene TRBD1, 5 bases. CDR1 and CDR2 from the germline V gene are SGHNT and YYREEE (reference sequence). The CDR3 contains 15 residues. V lost 2 bases and J 4 bases, leaving 12 bases between the germline ends. Here the CDR3 reads CASSLRQGSTGELFF. CDR3 nucleotide sequence: TGTGCCAGCAGCTTACGCCAGGGTAGCACCGGGGAGCTGTTTTTT.

The rearrangement links TRBV15 to TRBJ1-5, with 8 bases aligning to TRBD1. Germline-derived CDR1 and CDR2 are LNHNV and YYDKDF (reference sequence). V gave up 2 bases and J gave up 4 bases; unmatched junction bases: 10. The CDR3 is 17 amino acids. In nucleotides, the CDR3 is TGTGCCACCAGCAGATCCCTCGGACAGGGAAGGAATCAGCCCCAGCATTTT. Protein product: CATSRSLGQGRNQPQHF.

The chain employs TRBV6-1 and TRBJ2-2; tentative D call: TRBD1 (6 bases). The CDR3 runs 15 residues. Trimming stripped 1 base from V and 5 bases from J, with 11 bases between. Per the germline V gene, CDR1 is MNHNS and CDR2 is SASEGT. The CDR3 region has the DNA TGTGCCAGCAGTGAAGATGGGGGCTGGACCGGGGAGCTGTTTTTT. It is translated as CASSEDGGWTGELFF.

The genes are TRBV10-3 and TRBJ2-3; 8 positions match TRBD2. CDR3 length: 15 amino acids. V gave up 4 bases and J gave up 1 base; unmatched junction bases: 4. Per germline, CDR1 ENHRY and CDR2 SYGVKD. CDR3 coding DNA: TGTGCCATCAGTGTGCTAGCGGGCGGCACAGATACGCAGTATTTT. The encoded protein is CAISVLAGGTDTQYF.

The gene calls are TRBV6-5 and TRBJ1-1; TRBD1 aligns across 7 bases. The germline CDR1 and CDR2 sequences are MNHEY and SVGAGI. With V trimmed by 6 bases and J by 5 bases, 9 bases remained unmatched. The CDR3 spans 14 residues. CDR3 loop: CASSKGARGTEAFF. CDR3 bases: TGTGCCAGCAGCAAGGGGGCGCGGGGGACTGAAGCTTTCTTT.

The chain uses TRBV29-1 and TRBJ2-3; 11 bases map to TRBD2. Germline V gene sequence: CDR1 SQVTM, CDR2 ANQGSEA. This CDR3 is 13 amino acids long. The CDR3 is CRGGLAVTDTQYF. CDR3 sequence (DNA): TGCAGAGGGGGACTAGCGGTTACAGATACGCAGTATTTT.